A single T cell receptor beta chain is shown here with its context. Since all of the isolated RNA was reverse transcribed, expressed TCRB transcripts were what got sequenced. Data came from immunoSEQ multiplex PCR; TCRdb stores just in-frame clones and leaves some out. In the table there are approximately 37,000 clones, 45% to 50% of which are singletons. Naive, central memory, regulatory and stem cell-like memory cells within the CD4+ compartment were sorted using CD45RO/CCR7/CD25/CD127/CD95/CD27. This sample stems from a study of beta chain features in type 1 diabetes. The sequencing input was central memory CD4+ T cells from blood. The receptor comes from a woman between 18 and 29 years old in good health.

CDR3 nucleotide sequence: TGTGCCTGGAGTGTAAAATCGGGGATAGGGATGCAGTTCTTC. Residues: CAWSVKSGIGMQFF. The V and J genes are TRBV30 and TRBJ2-1; D possibly corresponds to TRBD2 (5 bases). The CDR3 has 14 residues. V shed 0 bases and J shed 12 bases, with 18 bases lying between them. Germline CDR1 reads GTSNPN; CDR2 reads SVGIG (reference sequence).